The 21 T cell receptor beta chains below come from one sample, sequenced in a study of T-cell reconstitution after alpha-beta-depleted transplantation in children. The library targeted TCRbeta and was prepared with unique molecular identifiers. MiXCR, run by TCRdb on the PCR reads, gives a single entry per CDR3 protein. The sample yields roughly 420,000 distinct CDR3 sequences, 15% to 20% seen once. The sequencing used PBMCs, mostly from graft donor cells, collected 360 days after TCRalphabeta/CD19-depleted stem cell transplant. The receptors come from a boy under two years old who had a stem cell transplant for Wiskott-Aldrich syndrome, so the T cells may come from the graft donor.

The chain recombines TRBV20-1 with TRBJ2-7; no definite D call. The ends were cut back, 5 bases at V and 4 bases at J, with 18 bases in the middle. This CDR3 has 14 amino acids. Germline CDR1 reads DFQATT; CDR2 reads SNEGSKA (reference sequence). CDR3 sequence reads: CSAGPDTLPYEQYF. Here the CDR3 DNA reads TGCAGTGCTGGCCCCGACACCCTCCCTTACGAGCAGTACTTC.

The J gene is TRBJ2-5, the V gene TRBV11-2; 14 positions agree with TRBD2. J lost 7 bases, V lost 4 bases, and 8 bases had no gene match. The CDR3 length is 16 residues. Germline lookup yields CDR1 SGHAT and CDR2 FQNNGV. The CDR3 protein is CASSYRLAGGEGTQYF. The CDR3 nucleotides are TGTGCCAGCAGCTACAGACTAGCGGGAGGGGAGGGGACCCAGTACTTC. Looking up the rest from reference TRBV11-2 and TRBJ2-5 gives the full variable domain: EAGVAQSPRYKIIEKRQSVAFWCNPISGHATLYWYQQILGQGPKLLIQFQNNGVVDDSQLPKDRFSAERLKGVDSTLKIQPAKLEDSAVYLCASSYRLAGGEGTQYFGPGTRLLVL.

The chain has TRBV29-1 and TRBJ2-3; the match to TRBD2 covers 10 bases. Germline CDR1 is SQVTM and CDR2 is ANQGSEA. This CDR3 is built from 14 residues. J lost 3 bases, V lost 4 bases, and 4 bases had no gene match. The CDR3 reads CSVVSGRLTDTQYF. The CDR3 DNA reads TGCAGCGTTGTTAGCGGGAGGTTAACAGATACGCAGTATTTT.

This clonotype has ten or more counts. As DNA, the CDR3 is TGTGCCACCAGTGATCCCGGGACAGGGTCGAACACCGGGGAGCTGTTTTTT. Translating gives CATSDPGTGSNTGELFF. The chain couples TRBV24-1 to TRBJ2-2, with 9 bases aligning to TRBD1. Germline trimming cut 3 bases from V and 0 bases from J; bases unmatched to any gene: 4. This CDR3 contains 17 residues. CDR1 is KGHDR, CDR2 SFDVKD, per germline.

The gene calls are TRBV6-1 and TRBJ1-1; 9 bases map to TRBD1. Looked up from germline, CDR1 is MNHNS and CDR2 is SASEGT. The CDR3 sequence is 16 residues long. V shed 6 bases and J 2 bases; nucleotides not matched to a gene: 10. The CDR3 nucleotides are TGTGCCAGCAGAAAGATACAGGGACAGGGAAACACTGAAGCTTTCTTT. Its protein product is CASRKIQGQGNTEAFF.

This clonotype was seen a few times. This chain connects TRBV12-3 or TRBV12-4 to TRBJ2-4, with D tentatively TRBD1 (6 bases). The CDR3 extends over 14 amino acids. V was shortened by 6 bases and J by 4 bases, with 13 bases between the two germline ends. The CDR3 region has the DNA TGTGCCAGCAGATCGGACAGCGTGAAAAACATTCAGTACTTC. Translating it yields CASRSDSVKNIQYF.

This clonotype was observed a handful of times. The CDR3 region has the DNA TGTGCCAGCAGCTCCCCCCAGGATACGCAGTATTTT. This translates into CASSSPQDTQYF. The V call is TRBV11-2, the J call TRBJ2-3; D unclear. This CDR3 comprises 12 residues. Germline V CDR1 and CDR2: SGHAT, FQNNGV. The V end was cut by 4 bases, the J end by 6 bases, with 8 bases between.

CDR3 coding DNA: TGCGCCAGCAGCTTGGCCGGGACTAGCAGGAATGAGCAGTTCTTC. Amino acids: CASSLAGTSRNEQFF. The chain is built from TRBV5-1 and TRBJ2-1; the match to TRBD2 covers 9 bases. This CDR3 is 15 amino acids long. Per germline, CDR1 SGHRS and CDR2 YFSETQ. V gave up 0 bases and J gave up 7 bases; unmatched junction bases: 5.

The V and J genes are TRBV20-1 and TRBJ2-3; 7 bases fit TRBD1. The CDR3 contains 18 residues. Germline lookup yields CDR1 DFQATT and CDR2 SNEGSKA (reference sequence). The ends lost 0 bases at V and 5 bases at J; junction bases unmatched: 17. The CDR3 region has the DNA TGCAGTGCTAGAGAGCCCACCGGGACAGAGATAAGTAAAGATACGCAGTATTTT. Amino acid sequence: CSAREPTGTEISKDTQYF.

This clonotype was picked up a small number of times. The rearrangement uses TRBV6-1 and TRBJ2-3; the match to TRBD1 covers 9 bases. The CDR3 loop spans 15 amino acids. Germline trimming cut 7 bases from V and 4 bases from J; bases unmatched to any gene: 9. CDR1 and CDR2 (germline): MNHNS, SASEGT. The chain's CDR3 is CASNRGRERPDTQYF. CDR3 coding DNA: TGTGCCAGCAACAGGGGGCGGGAGAGGCCAGATACGCAGTATTTT.

This clonotype came up once. Germline is not matched at one junction end, which may reflect a read error. The chain couples TRBV18 to TRBJ2-7; D might be TRBD2 (5 bases). CDR1 is KGHSH and CDR2 is LQKENI in the germline V gene. The CDR3 loop spans 14 amino acids. CDR3 in DNA: TGTCCCAGCTCACCCGGACTCGCTCCTTACGAGCAGTACTTC. Translating it yields CPSSPGLAPYEQYF. The full variable domain, completed using reference TRBV18 and TRBJ2-7, is NAGVMQNPRHLVRRRGQEARLRCSPMKGHSHVYWYRQLPEEGLKFMVYLQKENIIDESGMPKERFSAEFPKEGPSILRIQQVVRGDSAAYFCPSSPGLAPYEQYFGPGTRLTVT.

This clonotype occurred a few times. This rearrangement joins TRBV12-3 or TRBV12-4 to TRBJ2-1, with 8 nucleotides matching TRBD1. Trimming removed 3 bases from V and 6 bases from J; junction bases left unmatched: 10. CDR3 length: 16 residues. The CDR3: CASSFRQGSHRNEQFF. The CDR3 DNA reads as TGTGCCAGCAGTTTTAGACAGGGGAGCCACCGCAATGAGCAGTTCTTC.

This sequence joins TRBV6-2 or TRBV6-3 and TRBJ2-7; TRBD1 agrees at 8 bases. The CDR3 runs 15 residues. Germline V gene sequence: CDR1 MNHEY, CDR2 SVGEGT. The trim removed 6 bases at V and 1 base at J, leaving 8 bases unmatched. The CDR3 DNA reads TGTGCCAGCAGGGCCAGGACAGGGAGGTCCTACGAGCAGTACTTC. Protein sequence: CASRARTGRSYEQYF.

This clonotype was seen a handful of times. This chain links TRBV18 with TRBJ1-2; a weak D match, TRBD1 (5 bases). Trimming pared 3 bases from V and 2 bases from J, leaving 16 bases between. There are 16 residues in the CDR3. In germline, CDR1 is KGHSH, CDR2 LQKENI. CDR3 bases: TGTGCCAGCTCACCGCTGGCAAGGGGAGACAACTATGGCTACACCTTC. Its translation is CASSPLARGDNYGYTF.

This clonotype was found a few times. The chain combines TRBV2 with TRBJ2-7, with D uncertain. Germline-derived CDR1 and CDR2 are SNHLY and FYNNEI. With 4 bases removed from V and 2 bases from J, the gap between germline ends came to 6 bases. The CDR3 covers 12 residues. The CDR3 spells CASSGTTYEQYF. CDR3 coding DNA: TGTGCCAGCAGTGGGACCACCTACGAGCAGTACTTC.

This clonotype was counted only a few times. The chain couples TRBV5-1 to TRBJ2-7; D is perhaps TRBD2 (6 bases). The CDR3 has 16 residues. Looked up from germline, CDR1 is SGHRS and CDR2 is YFSETQ. V lost 2 bases and J 2 bases, leaving 17 bases between the germline ends. The CDR3 is CASSFDSGLHTYEQYF. As DNA, the CDR3 is TGCGCCAGCAGCTTCGACAGCGGGTTACACACCTACGAGCAGTACTTC.

In its sample, this clonotype was seen many times. The chain employs TRBV5-1 and TRBJ2-5; 7 bases align to TRBD1. V dropped 4 bases and J dropped 5; count of bases not matched to a gene: 11. The CDR3 consists of 15 residues. CDR1 is SGHRS and CDR2 is YFSETQ in the germline V gene. The CDR3 region has the DNA TGCGCCAGCAGCACCGGACAGGTGATTTTGGAGACCCAGTACTTC. Translating gives CASSTGQVILETQYF. The full variable domain, its missing parts supplied by reference TRBV5-1 and TRBJ2-5, is KAGVTQTPRYLIKTRGQQVTLSCSPISGHRSVSWYQQTPGQGLQFLFEYFSETQRNKGNFPGRFSGRQFSNSRSEMNVSTLELGDSALYLCASSTGQVILETQYFGPGTRLLVL.

This clonotype has a handful of counts. The chain recombines TRBV25-1 with TRBJ2-3; unclear D gene. The CDR3 is 15 residues long. V shed 5 bases and J shed 3 bases, with 15 bases lying between them. Germline lookup yields CDR1 MGHDK and CDR2 SYGVNS. The CDR3 spells CASSPRTATTDTQYF. CDR3 in DNA: TGTGCCAGCAGTCCACGGACGGCTACAACAGATACGCAGTATTTT.

This clonotype was observed a few times. V gene TRBV7-9 combines with J gene TRBJ2-2; D gene unclear. The germline CDR1 and CDR2 sequences are SEHNR and FQNEAQ (reference sequence). Trimming stripped 4 bases from V and 0 bases from J, with 15 bases between. CDR3 length equals 17 residues. CDR3 in amino acids: CASSSSPIRANTGELFF. CDR3 coding DNA: TGTGCCAGCAGCTCCTCCCCGATCCGAGCGAACACCGGGGAGCTGTTTTTT.

This chain uses TRBV4-3 with TRBJ2-1, with a weak D call TRBD1 (6 bases). The CDR3 has 16 residues. The germline gives CDR1 LGHNA, CDR2 YSLEER. Trimming stripped 1 base from V and 4 bases from J, with 14 bases between. CDR3 nucleotides: TGCGCCAGCAGCCAAGGCACCAGGGGTGGGTACAATGAGCAGTTCTTC. Amino acid sequence: CASSQGTRGGYNEQFF.

V and J are TRBV10-2 and TRBJ2-1, with D perhaps TRBD1 (5 bases). Germline CDR1 and CDR2: WSHSY and SAAADI. The CDR3 is made up of 13 amino acids. V lost 6 bases and J 5 bases, leaving 11 bases between the germline ends. CDR3 nucleotide sequence: TGCGCCAGCAGCGAAGACAGCCACAATGAGCAGTTCTTC. Encoded protein: CASSEDSHNEQFF.